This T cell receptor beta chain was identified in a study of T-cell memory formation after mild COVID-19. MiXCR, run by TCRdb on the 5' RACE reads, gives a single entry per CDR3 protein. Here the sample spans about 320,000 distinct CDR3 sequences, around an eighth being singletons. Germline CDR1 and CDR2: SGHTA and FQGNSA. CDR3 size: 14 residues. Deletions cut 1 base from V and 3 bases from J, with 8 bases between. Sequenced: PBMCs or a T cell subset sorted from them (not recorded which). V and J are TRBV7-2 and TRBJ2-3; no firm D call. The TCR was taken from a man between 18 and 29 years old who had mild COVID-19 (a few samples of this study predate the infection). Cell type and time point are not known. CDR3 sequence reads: CASSLESRTDTQYF. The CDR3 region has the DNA TGTGCCAGCAGCTTAGAGTCCAGGACAGATACGCAGTATTTT.